The TCR beta chain described here comes from a study of shared clonotypes between healthy human individuals. V lost 2 bases and J 7 bases, leaving 9 bases between the germline ends. The length of the CDR3 is 14 residues. Germline assignment: CDR1 MNHEY and CDR2 SMNVEV (reference sequence). Profiling relied on immunoSEQ multiplex PCR, and the TCRdb table lists in-frame clones only, not all of them. Of about 2.4 million clones listed, roughly 92% were seen once; the top ten hold over 0.12%. The genes are TRBV27 and TRBJ1-6, with unresolved D. The sequenced sample consisted of naive CD4+ T cells sorted from blood. As to subset: CD45RA+ positively selected. The receptor was isolated from a man between 18 and 35 years old in good health. The CDR3 sequence: CASSLQDGNSPLHF. Here the CDR3 DNA reads TGTGCCAGCAGTTTACAGGACGGGAATTCACCCCTCCACTTT.